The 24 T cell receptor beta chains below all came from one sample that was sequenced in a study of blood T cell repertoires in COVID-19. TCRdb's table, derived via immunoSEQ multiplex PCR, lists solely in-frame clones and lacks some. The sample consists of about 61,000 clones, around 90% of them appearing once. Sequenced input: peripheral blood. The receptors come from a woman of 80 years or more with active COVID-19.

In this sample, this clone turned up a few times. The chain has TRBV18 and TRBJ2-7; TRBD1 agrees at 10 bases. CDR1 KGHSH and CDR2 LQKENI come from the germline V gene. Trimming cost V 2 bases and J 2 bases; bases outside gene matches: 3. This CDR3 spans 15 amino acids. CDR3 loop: CASSPYGTGAYEQYF. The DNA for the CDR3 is TGTGCCAGCTCACCATACGGGACAGGGGCCTACGAGCAGTACTTC.

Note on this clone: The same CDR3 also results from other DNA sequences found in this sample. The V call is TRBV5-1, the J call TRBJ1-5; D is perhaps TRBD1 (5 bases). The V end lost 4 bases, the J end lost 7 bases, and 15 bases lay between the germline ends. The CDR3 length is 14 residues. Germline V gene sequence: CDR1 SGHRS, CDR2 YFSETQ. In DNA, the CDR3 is TGCGCCAGCAGCCCTGGGCAGGGTGGACAGCCCCAGCATTTT. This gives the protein CASSPGQGGQPQHF.

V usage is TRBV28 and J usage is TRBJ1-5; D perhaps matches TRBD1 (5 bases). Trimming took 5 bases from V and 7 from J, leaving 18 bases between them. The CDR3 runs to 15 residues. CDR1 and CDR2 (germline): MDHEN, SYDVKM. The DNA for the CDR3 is TGTGCCAGCAGTCTAAATTTAGGGGAAGGGCAGCCCCAGCATTTT. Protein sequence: CASSLNLGEGQPQHF.

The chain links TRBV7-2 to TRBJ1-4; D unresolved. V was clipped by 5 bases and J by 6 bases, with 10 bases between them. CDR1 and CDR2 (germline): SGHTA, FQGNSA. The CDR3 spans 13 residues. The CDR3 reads CASSGGTYEKLFF. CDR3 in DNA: TGTGCCAGCAGCGGCGGAACCTATGAAAAACTGTTTTTT.

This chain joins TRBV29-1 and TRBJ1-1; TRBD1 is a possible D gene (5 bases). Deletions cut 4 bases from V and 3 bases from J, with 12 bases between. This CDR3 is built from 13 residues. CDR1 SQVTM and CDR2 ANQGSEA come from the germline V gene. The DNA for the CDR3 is TGCAGCGTTGCGGCAGGGCCTTACACTGAAGCTTTCTTT. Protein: CSVAAGPYTEAFF.

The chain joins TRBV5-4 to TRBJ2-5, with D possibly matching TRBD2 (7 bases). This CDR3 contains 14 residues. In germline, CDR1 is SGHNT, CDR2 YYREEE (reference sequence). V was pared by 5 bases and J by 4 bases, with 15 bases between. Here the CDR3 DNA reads TGTGCCAGCAGGGAGGGGGTAGCGGGAGAGACCCAGTACTTC. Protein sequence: CASREGVAGETQYF. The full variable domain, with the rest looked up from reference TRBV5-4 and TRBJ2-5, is ETGVTQSPTHLIKTRGQQVTLRCSSQSGHNTVSWYQQALGQGPQFIFQYYREEENGRGNFPPRFSGLQFPNYSSELNVNALELDDSALYLCASREGVAGETQYFGPGTRLLVL.

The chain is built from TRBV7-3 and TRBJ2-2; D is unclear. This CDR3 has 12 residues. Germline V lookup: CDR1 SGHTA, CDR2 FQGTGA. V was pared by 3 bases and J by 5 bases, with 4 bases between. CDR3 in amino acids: CASSFSTGELFF. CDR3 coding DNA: TGTGCCAGCAGCTTTTCGACCGGGGAGCTGTTTTTT.

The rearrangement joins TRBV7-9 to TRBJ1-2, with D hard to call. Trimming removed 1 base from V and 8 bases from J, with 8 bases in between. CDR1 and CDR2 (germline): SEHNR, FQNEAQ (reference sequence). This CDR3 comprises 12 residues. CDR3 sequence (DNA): TGTGCCAGCAGCTTAGTGGCCGTCGGCTACACCTTC. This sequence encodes CASSLVAVGYTF.

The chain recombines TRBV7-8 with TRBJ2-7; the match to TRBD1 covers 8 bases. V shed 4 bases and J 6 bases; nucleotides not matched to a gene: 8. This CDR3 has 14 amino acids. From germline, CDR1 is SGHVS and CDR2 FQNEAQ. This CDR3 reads CASSSWTGLGEQYF. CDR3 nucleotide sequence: TGTGCCAGCAGCTCGTGGACAGGGCTAGGCGAGCAGTACTTC.

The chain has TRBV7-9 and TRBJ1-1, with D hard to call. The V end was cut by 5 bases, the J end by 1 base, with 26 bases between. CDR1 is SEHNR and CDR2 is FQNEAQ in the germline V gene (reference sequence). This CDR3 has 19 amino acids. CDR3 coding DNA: TGTGCCAGCAGCCCACCATCAATCATCATGAGGCCGGGGAACACTGAAGCTTTCTTT. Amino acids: CASSPPSIIMRPGNTEAFF.

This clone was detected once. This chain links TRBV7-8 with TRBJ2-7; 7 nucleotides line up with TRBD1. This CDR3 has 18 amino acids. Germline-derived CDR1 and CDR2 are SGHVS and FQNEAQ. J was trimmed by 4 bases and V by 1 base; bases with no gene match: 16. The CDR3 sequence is CASSLVKAGGVKGYEQYF. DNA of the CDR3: TGTGCCAGCAGCTTAGTGAAGGCAGGGGGTGTGAAGGGTTACGAGCAGTACTTC. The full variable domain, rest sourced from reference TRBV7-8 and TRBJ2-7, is GAGVSQSPRYKVAKRGQDVALRCDPISGHVSLFWYQQALGQGPEFLTYFQNEAQLDKSGLPSDRFFAERPEGSVSTLKIQRTQQEDSAVYLCASSLVKAGGVKGYEQYFGPGTRLTVT.

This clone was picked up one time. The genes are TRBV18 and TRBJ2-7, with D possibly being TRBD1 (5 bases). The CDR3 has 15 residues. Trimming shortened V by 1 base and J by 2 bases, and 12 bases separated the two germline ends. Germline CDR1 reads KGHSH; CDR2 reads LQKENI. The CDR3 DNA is TGTGCCAGCTCACCACAGGGGATCGTCGCCTACGAGCAGTACTTC. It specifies CASSPQGIVAYEQYF.

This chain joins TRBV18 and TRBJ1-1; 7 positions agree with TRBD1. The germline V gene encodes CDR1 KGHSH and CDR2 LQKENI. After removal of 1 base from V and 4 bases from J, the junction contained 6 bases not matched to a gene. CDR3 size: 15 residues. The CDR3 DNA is TGTGCCAGCTCACCACATCCAGGGGGTGGCACTGAAGCTTTCTTT. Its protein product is CASSPHPGGGTEAFF.

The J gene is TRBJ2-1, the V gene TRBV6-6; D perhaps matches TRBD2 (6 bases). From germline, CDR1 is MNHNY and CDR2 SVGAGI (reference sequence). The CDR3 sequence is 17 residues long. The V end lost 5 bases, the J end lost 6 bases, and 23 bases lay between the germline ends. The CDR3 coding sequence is TGTGCCAGCAGTCGACTCGTTAGCGGCCCGTTGGGCAATGAGCAGTTCTTC. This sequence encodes CASSRLVSGPLGNEQFF.

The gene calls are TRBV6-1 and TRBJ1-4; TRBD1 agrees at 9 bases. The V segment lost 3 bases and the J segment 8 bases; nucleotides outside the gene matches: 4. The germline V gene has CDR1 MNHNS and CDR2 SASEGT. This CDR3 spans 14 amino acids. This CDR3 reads CASSDRTGVEKLFF. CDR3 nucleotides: TGTGCCAGCAGTGACCGGACAGGGGTCGAAAAACTGTTTTTT.

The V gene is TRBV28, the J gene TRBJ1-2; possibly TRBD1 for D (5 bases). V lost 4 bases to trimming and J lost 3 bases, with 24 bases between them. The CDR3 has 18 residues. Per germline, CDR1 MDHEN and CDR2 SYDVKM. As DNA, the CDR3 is TGTGCCAGCAGTTCATTATTCGCGGGAGGGGCGCAGTACTATGGCTACACCTTC. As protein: CASSSLFAGGAQYYGYTF.

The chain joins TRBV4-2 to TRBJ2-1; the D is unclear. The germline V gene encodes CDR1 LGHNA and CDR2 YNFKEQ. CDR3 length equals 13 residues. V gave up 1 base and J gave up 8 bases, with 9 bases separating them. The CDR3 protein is CASSQGVRDEQFF. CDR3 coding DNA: TGTGCCAGCAGCCAAGGAGTGCGCGATGAGCAGTTCTTC.

The CDR3 nucleotides are TGTGCCAGCAGCCAAGTGTCGGGGGGGGCCTACAATGAGCAGTTCTTC. Residues: CASSQVSGGAYNEQFF. The V and J genes are TRBV4-2 and TRBJ2-1; 8 nucleotides match TRBD2. CDR1 is LGHNA and CDR2 is YNFKEQ in the germline V gene. The CDR3 contains 16 residues. V shed 1 base and J 2 bases; nucleotides not matched to a gene: 4.

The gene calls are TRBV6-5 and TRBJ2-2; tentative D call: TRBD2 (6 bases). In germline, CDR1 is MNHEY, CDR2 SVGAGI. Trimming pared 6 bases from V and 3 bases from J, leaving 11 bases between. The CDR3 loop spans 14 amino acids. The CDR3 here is CASSRGTYTGELFF. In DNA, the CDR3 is TGTGCCAGCAGCCGAGGGACTTACACCGGGGAGCTGTTTTTT.

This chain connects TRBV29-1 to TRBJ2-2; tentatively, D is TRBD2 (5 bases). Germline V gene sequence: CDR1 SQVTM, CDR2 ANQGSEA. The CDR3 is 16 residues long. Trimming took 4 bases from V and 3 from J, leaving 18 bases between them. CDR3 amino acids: CSVAFYEGLYTGELFF. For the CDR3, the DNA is TGCAGCGTTGCGTTTTACGAGGGCCTTTACACCGGGGAGCTGTTTTTT.

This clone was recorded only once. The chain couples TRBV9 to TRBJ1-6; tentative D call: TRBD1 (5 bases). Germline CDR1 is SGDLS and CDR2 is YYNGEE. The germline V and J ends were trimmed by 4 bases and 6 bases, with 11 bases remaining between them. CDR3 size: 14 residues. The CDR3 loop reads CASSPGAFNSPLHF. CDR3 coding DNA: TGTGCCAGCAGCCCTGGGGCATTTAATTCACCCCTCCACTTT.

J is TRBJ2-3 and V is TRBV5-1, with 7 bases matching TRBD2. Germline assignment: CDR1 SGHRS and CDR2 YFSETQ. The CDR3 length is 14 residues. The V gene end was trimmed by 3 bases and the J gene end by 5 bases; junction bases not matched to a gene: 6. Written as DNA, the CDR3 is TGCGCCAGCAGCTACGCGGGGGTCCTAGATACGCAGTATTTT. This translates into CASSYAGVLDTQYF. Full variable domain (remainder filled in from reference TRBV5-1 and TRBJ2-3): KAGVTQTPRYLIKTRGQQVTLSCSPISGHRSVSWYQQTPGQGLQFLFEYFSETQRNKGNFPGRFSGRQFSNSRSEMNVSTLELGDSALYLCASSYAGVLDTQYFGPGTRLTVL.

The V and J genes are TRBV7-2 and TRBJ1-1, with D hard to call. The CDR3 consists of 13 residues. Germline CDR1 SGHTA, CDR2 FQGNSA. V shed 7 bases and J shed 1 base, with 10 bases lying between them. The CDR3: CASNPQENTEAFF. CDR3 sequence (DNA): TGTGCCAGCAATCCTCAGGAGAACACTGAAGCTTTCTTT.

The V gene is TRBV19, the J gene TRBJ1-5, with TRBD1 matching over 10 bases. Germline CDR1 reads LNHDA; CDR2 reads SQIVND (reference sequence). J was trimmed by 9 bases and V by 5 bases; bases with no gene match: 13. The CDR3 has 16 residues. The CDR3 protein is CASSLPGQGTDRPQHF. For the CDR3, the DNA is TGTGCCAGTAGTCTTCCGGGACAGGGGACCGATCGGCCCCAGCATTTT.